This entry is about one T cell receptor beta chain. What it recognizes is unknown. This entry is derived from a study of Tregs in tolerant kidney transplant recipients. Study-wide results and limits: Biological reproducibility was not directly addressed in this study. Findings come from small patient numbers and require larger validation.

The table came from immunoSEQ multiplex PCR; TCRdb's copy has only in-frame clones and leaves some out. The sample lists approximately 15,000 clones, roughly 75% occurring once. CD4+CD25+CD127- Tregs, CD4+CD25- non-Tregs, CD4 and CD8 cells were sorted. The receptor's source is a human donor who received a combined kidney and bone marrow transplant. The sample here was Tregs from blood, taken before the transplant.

The DNA of the CDR3 is TGCGCCAGCAGCCAAGAGGCGGCCTTATCTGGAAACACCATATATTTT. It translates to CASSQEAALSGNTIYF. The chain recombines TRBV4-3 with TRBJ1-3; D ambiguous. In germline, CDR1 is LGHNA, CDR2 YSLEER. This CDR3 contains 16 residues. Trimming stripped 0 bases from V and 1 base from J, with 10 bases between.